This TCR beta chain originates from a study of blood T cell repertoires in COVID-19. Study summary: PBMCs, B-cell-depleted T cells, or T cells were the source of the cDNA or gDNA that made up the material.

CDR1 and CDR2 (germline): SGHAT, FQNNGV. V shed 5 bases, J shed 10 bases, and the junction held 14 bases outside the gene matches. The CDR3 sequence is 16 residues long. In the original workflow: For nucleated cells, counts were estimated from reference gene primer amplification. The repertoire was sequenced with immunoSEQ multiplex PCR; TCRdb's copy has only in-frame clones and lacks some. V, J and clone size were drawn from that table, and D and trimming were deduced from the DNA. The sample shows approximately 440,000 clones, 90% of them seen only once. Two negative PCRs, clearance, or symptom resolution were required of recovered Cohort 3 donors.

Sequenced input: PBMCs or T cells enriched from blood (not recorded which). This chain joins TRBV11-2 and TRBJ1-6; 7 bases match TRBD1. This receptor was taken from a man between 18 and 35 years old who had recovered from COVID-19. The CDR3 nucleotides are TGTGCCAGCAGCCCATTTGGAGGGGGCCTAGGGTCACCCCTCCACTTT. Residues: CASSPFGGGLGSPLHF.